This record covers a single T cell receptor (beta chain). The authors' processing: Quantification of nucleated cells was approximated via reference gene primer amplification. Generated by immunoSEQ multiplex PCR, the TCRdb table keeps only in-frame clones and is missing some. The V and J calls and the clone size are those of that table, but D and trimming were determined from the DNA. The repertoire holds fewer than 250,000 clones, with approximately 86% as singletons. Cohorts were based on clinical histories the participants reported. These data are taken from a study of blood T cell repertoires in COVID-19. Overall study: Samples representing acute and convalescent COVID-19 were sourced from the United States, Italy and Spain. PBMCs, B-cell-depleted T cells, or T cells provided the cDNA or gDNA that made up the material.

The CDR3 spans 14 residues. Germline CDR1 and CDR2: MGHRA and YSYEKL. With V trimmed by 6 bases and J by 6 bases, 6 bases remained unmatched. The V call is TRBV4-1, the J call TRBJ2-2; 8 bases agree with TRBD1. This receptor was obtained from a woman in her forties in a cohort exposed to, infected with or recovered from COVID-19 (not recorded which). Specimen: PBMCs or T cells enriched from blood (not recorded which). For the CDR3, the DNA is TGCGCCAGCAGACTTCTCAGGGGGCCCGGGGAGCTGTTTTTT. This sequence encodes CASRLLRGPGELFF.